These 32 T cell receptor beta chains came from one sample sequenced in a study of blood T cell repertoires in COVID-19 (dated by TCRdb to the early 2020s). The library was generated by the immunoSEQ multiplex PCR assay. TCRdb took over this immuneACCESS table, retaining in-frame rearrangements with V and J assigned. Such tables are incomplete; in checked studies, under half of the missing clones stem from an unresolved V gene, and the remainder is unexplained. In all, the sample holds about 170,000 clones, and less than 90% of those were seen once. The ten largest account for about 4.4% of the sample. Sequenced sample: PBMCs or T cells enriched from blood (not recorded which). The receptor set was obtained from a woman in her forties or fifties who had recovered from COVID-19.

This clone was seen once. The genes are TRBV5-1 and TRBJ1-6, with D maybe TRBD1 (6 bases). The V end was cut by 5 bases, the J end by 4 bases, with 16 bases between. Germline values: CDR1 SGHRS, CDR2 YFSETQ. This CDR3 is built from 16 residues. CDR3 nucleotide sequence: TGCGCCAGCAGTTACGACCCCGGACAGTATAATTCACCCCTCCACTTT. As protein: CASSYDPGQYNSPLHF.

The chain links TRBV5-6 to TRBJ1-5; D is perhaps TRBD1 (6 bases). This CDR3 has 13 amino acids. The V end lost 3 bases, the J end lost 6 bases, and 10 bases lay between the germline ends. Per germline, CDR1 SGHDT and CDR2 YYEEEE. CDR3 coding DNA: TGTGCCAGCAGCTCACAGGGTGTTCAGCCCCAGCATTTT. This sequence encodes CASSSQGVQPQHF.

This chain uses TRBV6-5 with TRBJ2-5, with TRBD2 as a possible D gene (6 bases). CDR1 and CDR2 (germline): MNHEY, SVGAGI. V was shortened by 7 bases and J by 5 bases, with 14 bases between the two germline ends. This CDR3 has 13 residues. CDR3 residues: CASTTTSQETQYF. The CDR3, as DNA: TGTGCCAGCACCACAACTAGCCAGGAGACCCAGTACTTC.

A note on this clone: This could be a read error, since a much larger clone is one nucleotide away. The rearrangement joins TRBV11-3 to TRBJ2-5; 10 positions match TRBD1. This CDR3 is 14 amino acids long. V was clipped by 3 bases and J by 7 bases; unmatched bases: 5. Germline CDR1 is SGHNT and CDR2 is YENEEA. Written as DNA, the CDR3 is TGTGCCAGCAGCTTGGACAGGGGGTGGGCGACCCAGTACTTC. This sequence encodes CASSLDRGWATQYF. The whole variable domain, remainder taken from reference TRBV11-3 and TRBJ2-5, is EAGVVQSPRYKIIEKKQPVAFWCNPISGHNTLYWYLQNLGQGPELLIRYENEEAVDDSQLPKDRFSAERLKGVDSTLKIQPAELGDSAVYLCASSLDRGWATQYFGPGTRLLVL.

This clone was seen at least ten times. The gene calls are TRBV11-2 and TRBJ2-7; D not certain. The CDR3 contains 15 residues. Germline V gives CDR1 SGHAT, CDR2 FQNNGV. The V gene lost 1 base and the J gene lost 0 bases, with 10 bases spanning the gap. The CDR3 bases are TGTGCCAGCAGCTTAGGTCGTGGGCGCTCCTACGAGCAGTACGTC. Its protein product is CASSLGRGRSYEQYV.

The chain uses TRBV27 and TRBJ2-3; D possibly corresponds to TRBD2 (5 bases). V was pared by 2 bases and J by 4 bases, with 16 bases between. Germline CDR1 is MNHEY and CDR2 is SMNVEV (reference sequence). CDR3 size: 16 residues. CDR3 sequence reads: CASSLRPRVESDTQYF. The CDR3 region has the DNA TGTGCCAGCAGTTTACGTCCGCGGGTCGAATCAGATACGCAGTATTTT.

The chain couples TRBV7-8 to TRBJ1-3; possible D gene TRBD1, 6 bases. The germline V gene has CDR1 SGHVS and CDR2 FQNEAQ. Trimming removed 2 bases at V and 7 bases at J, with 21 bases between. The CDR3 loop spans 17 amino acids. The CDR3 protein is CASSLKGHGGASNTIYF. The CDR3 DNA follows: TGTGCCAGCAGCTTAAAGGGGCACGGGGGGGCGAGCAACACCATATATTTT.

The gene calls are TRBV19 and TRBJ2-3, with TRBD2 matching 14 bases. Germline loops: CDR1 LNHDA, CDR2 SQIVND (reference sequence). After removal of 4 bases from V and 0 bases from J, the junction contained 9 bases not matched to a gene. This CDR3 spans 19 amino acids. In DNA form, the CDR3 reads TGTGCCAGTAGTAGGACTAGCGGGAGGTATCGGACAAGCACAGATACGCAGTATTTT. Protein: CASSRTSGRYRTSTDTQYF.

The V gene is TRBV19, the J gene TRBJ2-6; 8 bases match TRBD1. V dropped 6 bases and J dropped 2; count of bases not matched to a gene: 15. CDR3 length equals 19 residues. The V gene's germline CDR1 is LNHDA and CDR2 SQIVND (reference sequence). CDR3 sequence: CASRTPWGRGRAGANVLTF. CDR3 nucleotides: TGTGCCAGTAGGACGCCCTGGGGCAGGGGGCGGGCTGGGGCCAACGTCCTGACTTTC.

The gene calls are TRBV11-3 and TRBJ2-2; TRBD2 agrees at 12 bases. After removal of 4 bases from V and 6 bases from J, the junction contained 12 bases not matched to a gene. The CDR3 length is 18 residues. In germline, CDR1 is SGHNT, CDR2 YENEEA. The CDR3 bases are TGTGCCAGCAGCTGGAGGGGGCTAGCGGGAGGGCCCCCCGGGGAGCTGTTTTTT. It codes for CASSWRGLAGGPPGELFF.

The CDR3 protein is CASSPGQAYGYTF. The DNA of the CDR3 is TGTGCCAGCAGTCCCGGACAGGCCTATGGCTACACCTTC. The gene calls are TRBV12-3 or TRBV12-4 and TRBJ1-2, with 7 bases that match TRBD1. Trimming took 5 bases from V and 4 from J; bases not matched to a gene: 4. The CDR3 consists of 13 residues.

This clone showed up just once. V and J are TRBV5-6 and TRBJ1-2; 10 bases are a match to TRBD1. Germline V gives CDR1 SGHDT, CDR2 YYEEEE. CDR3 length equals 16 residues. V shed 4 bases and J 2 bases; nucleotides not matched to a gene: 8. The CDR3 loop reads CASSPGTGVLNYGYTF. The CDR3 nucleotides read TGTGCCAGCAGCCCCGGGACAGGGGTCCTAAACTATGGCTACACCTTC. The full variable domain, rest sourced from reference TRBV5-6 and TRBJ1-2, is DAGVTQSPTHLIKTRGQQVTLRCSPKSGHDTVSWYQQALGQGPQFIFQYYEEEERQRGNFPDRFSGHQFPNYSSELNVNALLLGDSALYLCASSPGTGVLNYGYTFGSGTRLTVV.

This rearrangement joins TRBV28 to TRBJ2-6, with D uncertain. This CDR3 has 15 amino acids. CDR1 is MDHEN, CDR2 SYDVKM, per germline. The V end was cut by 4 bases, the J end by 0 bases, with 7 bases between. CDR3 residues: CASSWASSGANVLTF. In DNA, the CDR3 is TGTGCCAGCAGTTGGGCAAGCTCTGGGGCCAACGTCCTGACTTTC.

This chain joins TRBV9 and TRBJ2-1; weak D call: TRBD2 (5 bases). V was pared by 4 bases and J by 4 bases, with 15 bases between. CDR1 SGDLS and CDR2 YYNGEE come from the germline V gene. The CDR3 runs to 15 residues. The CDR3, as DNA: TGTGCCAGCAGCCTCGAGGGCGGCCAGTACAATGAGCAGTTCTTC. Protein sequence: CASSLEGGQYNEQFF.

The chain has TRBV7-9 and TRBJ2-5; possibly TRBD1 for D (5 bases). The CDR3 sequence is 14 residues long. CDR1 is SEHNR and CDR2 is FQNEAQ in the germline V gene (reference sequence). V lost 5 bases, J lost 5 bases, and 15 bases lay in between. The CDR3 is CASSDAGPWETQYF. The CDR3 DNA sequence: TGTGCCAGCAGCGATGCAGGGCCTTGGGAGACCCAGTACTTC.

The chain recombines TRBV28 with TRBJ2-5; 7 bases match TRBD1. Trimming at V came to 4 bases and at J to 3 bases, leaving 2 bases not matched to a gene. Germline V lookup: CDR1 MDHEN, CDR2 SYDVKM. There are 13 residues in the CDR3. CDR3 sequence (DNA): TGTGCCAGCAGTTCGGGACAGAAAGAGACCCAGTACTTC. This gives the protein CASSSGQKETQYF.

The chain combines TRBV5-1 with TRBJ1-2; D uncertain. The CDR3 is made up of 13 amino acids. V dropped 5 bases and J dropped 4 bases, with 12 bases sitting between them. CDR1 SGHRS and CDR2 YFSETQ come from the germline V gene. The CDR3 loop is CASRPQAGYGYTF. Written as DNA, the CDR3 is TGCGCCAGCAGGCCCCAGGCGGGCTATGGCTACACCTTC.

The genes are TRBV15 and TRBJ1-1; 8 bases agree with TRBD1. CDR1 is LNHNV and CDR2 is YYDKDF in the germline V gene (reference sequence). CDR3 length: 15 amino acids. J was trimmed by 5 bases and V by 0 bases; bases with no gene match: 5. The CDR3 bases are TGTGCCACCAGCAGAGACGGACAGGGTTTTACTGAAGCTTTCTTT. Amino acid sequence: CATSRDGQGFTEAFF.

This chain connects TRBV13 to TRBJ1-2, with D uncertain. This CDR3 spans 14 amino acids. The germline gives CDR1 PRHDT, CDR2 FYEKMQ (reference sequence). Trimming pared 1 base from V and 2 bases from J, leaving 8 bases between. CDR3 bases: TGTGCCAGCAGCTTAGTGGGCAGAAACTATGGCTACACCTTC. Residues: CASSLVGRNYGYTF.

This clone showed up just a few times. V gene TRBV28 combines with J gene TRBJ2-3; D is unclear. The germline gives CDR1 MDHEN, CDR2 SYDVKM. The length of the CDR3 is 14 residues. V gave up 1 base and J gave up 6 bases, with 11 bases separating them. In nucleotides, the CDR3 is TGTGCCAGCAGTTTATCAGTTTCTAGTGATACGCAGTATTTT. This translates into CASSLSVSSDTQYF.

This clone was picked up one time. This sequence joins TRBV24-1 and TRBJ1-2; D is unclear. There are 18 residues in the CDR3. Per the germline V gene, CDR1 is KGHDR and CDR2 is SFDVKD. Trimming removed 6 bases at V and 7 bases at J, with 29 bases between. DNA for the CDR3: TGTGCCACCAGTAATACTGGGGAGCAGTCCTACCGCACCGGTGGCTACACCTTC. This gives the protein CATSNTGEQSYRTGGYTF.

The V gene is TRBV5-1, the J gene TRBJ1-2, with 9 bases matching TRBD1. After removal of 4 bases from V and 2 bases from J, the junction contained 12 bases not matched to a gene. The CDR3 spans 17 residues. The germline CDR1 and CDR2 sequences are SGHRS and YFSETQ. The DNA for the CDR3 is TGCGCCAGCAGCCTACGGACAGGGGAAAGCAGAAACTATGGCTACACCTTC. Translating it yields CASSLRTGESRNYGYTF.

J is TRBJ1-5 and V is TRBV19, with 11 bases aligning to TRBD1. Germline trimming cut 10 bases from V and 5 bases from J; bases unmatched to any gene: 7. Germline CDR1 is LNHDA and CDR2 is SQIVND (reference sequence). The length of the CDR3 is 14 residues. CDR3 sequence reads: CATVGTGGHQPQHF. The DNA of the CDR3 is TGTGCCACCGTGGGGACAGGGGGACATCAGCCCCAGCATTTT.

The chain couples TRBV5-4 to TRBJ2-4, with 7 bases fitting TRBD1. CDR3 size: 15 residues. Germline V CDR1 and CDR2: SGHNT, YYREEE (reference sequence). After removal of 4 bases from V and 0 bases from J, the junction contained 4 bases not matched to a gene. CDR3 DNA sequence: TGTGCCAGCAGCCGACAGGGTCTAGCCAAAAACATTCAGTACTTC. It is translated as CASSRQGLAKNIQYF.

The gene calls are TRBV5-6 and TRBJ1-2; unclear D gene. Germline V CDR1 and CDR2: SGHDT, YYEEEE. The CDR3 totals 16 residues. V was clipped by 4 bases and J by 4 bases, with 20 bases between them. The CDR3 region has the DNA TGTGCCAGCAGCCGCGACCCGGGTAGGTCGAGCTATGGCTACACCTTC. Encoded protein: CASSRDPGRSSYGYTF.

The rearrangement joins TRBV19 to TRBJ2-3; 7 bases agree with TRBD2. The V and J ends lost 5 bases and 6 bases, in that order; junction bases with no gene match: 5. The germline V gene encodes CDR1 LNHDA and CDR2 SQIVND (reference sequence). CDR3 size: 13 residues. Written as DNA, the CDR3 is TGTGCCAGTAGTTCCGGACTAGTCGATACGCAGTATTTT. Translation: CASSSGLVDTQYF.

The J gene is TRBJ1-1, the V gene TRBV7-2; D unresolved. CDR1 SGHTA and CDR2 FQGNSA come from the germline V gene. The CDR3 has 17 amino acids. The V end was cut by 5 bases, the J end by 3 bases, with 22 bases between. CDR3 protein: CASSPRALGLRDTEAFF. CDR3 nucleotide sequence: TGTGCCAGCAGCCCTAGAGCACTGGGTTTGAGGGACACTGAAGCTTTCTTT.

This clone was recorded a few times. The chain combines TRBV4-1 with TRBJ1-2, with a weak D call TRBD1 (6 bases). Trimming removed 5 bases from V and 2 bases from J, with 12 bases in between. Germline loops: CDR1 MGHRA, CDR2 YSYEKL. This CDR3 has 14 residues. Written as DNA, the CDR3 is TGCGCCAGCAGCAGCATCAGGGGAAACTATGGCTACACCTTC. Protein: CASSSIRGNYGYTF.

The genes are TRBV7-9 and TRBJ2-5, with 10 bases identical to TRBD1. Per germline, CDR1 SEHNR and CDR2 FQNEAQ (reference sequence). The length of the CDR3 is 15 residues. With 2 bases clipped from V and 3 bases from J, the junction kept 3 bases outside the gene matches. The CDR3 loop is CASSLLGQGEETQYF. The CDR3 bases are TGTGCCAGCAGCTTACTAGGACAGGGGGAAGAGACCCAGTACTTC.

The V and J genes are TRBV30 and TRBJ1-1; D perhaps matches TRBD1 (6 bases). Germline-derived CDR1 and CDR2 are GTSNPN and SVGIG (reference sequence). Trimming removed 7 bases from V and 4 bases from J, with 16 bases in between. The CDR3 runs 13 residues. The CDR3 spells CASRGGAGTEAFF. DNA for the CDR3: TGTGCCTCCCGGGGGGGCGCGGGCACTGAAGCTTTCTTT.

This chain joins TRBV28 and TRBJ1-4; D gene uncertain. V was clipped by 6 bases and J by 0 bases, with 11 bases between them. There are 15 residues in the CDR3. Germline CDR1 MDHEN, CDR2 SYDVKM. CDR3 sequence (DNA): TGTGCCAGCAGCTCTTGGGCTGCAACTAATGAAAAACTGTTTTTT. Its protein is CASSSWAATNEKLFF.

The V call is TRBV6-4, the J call TRBJ2-1, with a possible D match to TRBD2 (5 bases). CDR1 and CDR2 (germline): MRHNA, SNTAGT. The CDR3 extends over 13 amino acids. With 3 bases removed from V and 8 bases from J, the gap between germline ends came to 11 bases. Here the CDR3 DNA reads TGTGCCAGCAGTGATACGGGATGGGATGAGCAGTTCTTC. It codes for CASSDTGWDEQFF.